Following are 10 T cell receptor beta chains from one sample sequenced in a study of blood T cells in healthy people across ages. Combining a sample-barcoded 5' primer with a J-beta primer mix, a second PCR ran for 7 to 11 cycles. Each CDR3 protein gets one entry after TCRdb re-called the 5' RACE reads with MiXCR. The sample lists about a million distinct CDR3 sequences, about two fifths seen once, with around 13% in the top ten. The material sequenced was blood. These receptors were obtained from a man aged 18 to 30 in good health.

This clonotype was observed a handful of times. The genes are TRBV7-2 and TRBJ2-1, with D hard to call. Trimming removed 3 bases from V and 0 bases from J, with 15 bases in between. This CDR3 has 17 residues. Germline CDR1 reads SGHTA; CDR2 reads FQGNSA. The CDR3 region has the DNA TGTGCCAGCAGCTTGATAAAGGGTTATAGCTCCTACAATGAGCAGTTCTTC. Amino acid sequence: CASSLIKGYSSYNEQFF.

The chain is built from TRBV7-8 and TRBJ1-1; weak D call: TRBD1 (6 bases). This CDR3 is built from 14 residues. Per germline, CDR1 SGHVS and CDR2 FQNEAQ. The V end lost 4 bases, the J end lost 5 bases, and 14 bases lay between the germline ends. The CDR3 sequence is CASSSFDRLTEAFF. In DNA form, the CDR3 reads TGTGCCAGCAGCTCATTTGACAGGCTGACTGAAGCTTTCTTT.

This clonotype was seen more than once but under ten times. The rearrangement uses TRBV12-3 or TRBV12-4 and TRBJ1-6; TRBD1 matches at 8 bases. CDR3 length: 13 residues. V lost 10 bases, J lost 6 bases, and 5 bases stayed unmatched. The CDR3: CATQDRVNSPLHF. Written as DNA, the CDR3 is TGTGCCACCCAGGACAGGGTTAATTCACCCCTCCACTTT.

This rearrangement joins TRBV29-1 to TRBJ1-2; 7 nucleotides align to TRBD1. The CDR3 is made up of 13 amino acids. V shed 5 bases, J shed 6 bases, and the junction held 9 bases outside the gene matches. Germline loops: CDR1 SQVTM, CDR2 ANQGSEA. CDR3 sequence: CSVTGTEPNGYTF. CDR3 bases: TGCAGCGTTACAGGGACAGAACCTAATGGCTACACCTTC.

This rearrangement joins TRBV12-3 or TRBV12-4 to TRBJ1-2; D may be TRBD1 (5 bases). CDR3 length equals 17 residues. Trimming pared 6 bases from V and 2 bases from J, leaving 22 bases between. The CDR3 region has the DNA TGTGCCAGCAGCCCAGGGAGGAACAGGCTCACGAACTATGGCTACACCTTC. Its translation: CASSPGRNRLTNYGYTF.

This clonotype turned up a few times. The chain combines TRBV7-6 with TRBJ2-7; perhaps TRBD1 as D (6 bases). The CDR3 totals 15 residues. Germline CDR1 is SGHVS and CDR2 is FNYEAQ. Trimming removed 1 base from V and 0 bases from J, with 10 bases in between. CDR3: CASSLERDISYEQYF. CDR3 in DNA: TGTGCCAGCAGCTTAGAAAGGGACATCTCCTACGAGCAGTACTTC.

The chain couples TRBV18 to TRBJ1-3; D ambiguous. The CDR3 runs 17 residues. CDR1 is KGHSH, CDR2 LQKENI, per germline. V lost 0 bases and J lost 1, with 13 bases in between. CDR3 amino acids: CASSPPSVRPSGNTIYF. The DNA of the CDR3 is TGTGCCAGCTCACCACCCTCCGTAAGACCATCTGGAAACACCATATATTTT.

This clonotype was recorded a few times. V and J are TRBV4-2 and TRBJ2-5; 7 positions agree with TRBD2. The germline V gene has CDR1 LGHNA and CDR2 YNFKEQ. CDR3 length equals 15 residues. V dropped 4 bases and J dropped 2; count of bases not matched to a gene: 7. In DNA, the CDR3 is TGTGCCAGCAGCCTGGGGAGGGGCAAACAAGAGACCCAGTACTTC. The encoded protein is CASSLGRGKQETQYF.

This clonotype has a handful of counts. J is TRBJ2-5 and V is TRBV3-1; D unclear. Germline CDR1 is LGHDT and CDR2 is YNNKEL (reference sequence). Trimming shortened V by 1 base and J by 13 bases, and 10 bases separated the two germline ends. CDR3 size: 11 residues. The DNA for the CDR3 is TGTGCCAGCAGCCAAGGTGTCAGCCGGTACTTC. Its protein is CASSQGVSRYF.

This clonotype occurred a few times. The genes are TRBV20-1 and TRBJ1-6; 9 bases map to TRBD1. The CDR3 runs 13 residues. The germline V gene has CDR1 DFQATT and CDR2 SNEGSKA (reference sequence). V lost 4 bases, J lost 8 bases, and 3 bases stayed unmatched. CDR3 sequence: CSATRDRDSPLHF. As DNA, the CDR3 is TGCAGTGCTACCCGGGACAGGGATTCACCCCTCCACTTT.